The source of this T cell receptor beta chain is a study of OX40 agonist ivuxolimab in advanced cancers. Study information: The diagnoses of dose-escalation patients were hepatocellular carcinoma, melanoma, renal cell or head and neck cancer.

This clone was observed a handful of times. V shed 4 bases, J shed 3 bases, and the junction held 6 bases outside the gene matches. The CDR3 length is 14 residues. Germline V gives CDR1 SNHLY, CDR2 FYNNEI. Data came from immunoSEQ multiplex PCR; TCRdb stores just in-frame clones and leaves some out. The sample gives about 35,000 clones, approximately 84% of which show up once; approximately 12% is in the top ten. The input for sequencing was CD4+ or CD8+ T cells sorted from blood, taken in a trial of the OX40 agonist ivuxolimab. The chain employs TRBV2 and TRBJ2-7; TRBD2 aligns across 7 bases. The origin of this receptor is an adult with an advanced solid tumor such as melanoma, head and neck, liver or kidney cancer. The chain's CDR3 is CASSGGRSSYEQYF. In DNA, the CDR3 is TGTGCCAGCAGTGGCGGGAGATCGAGCTACGAGCAGTACTTC.